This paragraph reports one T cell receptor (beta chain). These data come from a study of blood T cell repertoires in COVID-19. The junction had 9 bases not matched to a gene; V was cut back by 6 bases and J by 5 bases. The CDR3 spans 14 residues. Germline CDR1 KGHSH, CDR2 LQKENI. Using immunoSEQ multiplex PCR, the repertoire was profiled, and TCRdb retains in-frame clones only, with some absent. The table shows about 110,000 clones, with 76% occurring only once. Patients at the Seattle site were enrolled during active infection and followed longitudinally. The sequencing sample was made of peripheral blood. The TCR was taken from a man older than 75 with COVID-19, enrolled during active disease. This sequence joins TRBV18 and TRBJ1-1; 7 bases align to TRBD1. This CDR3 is CASSQQGLGTEAFF. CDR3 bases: TGTGCCAGCTCTCAACAGGGGCTGGGGACTGAAGCTTTCTTT. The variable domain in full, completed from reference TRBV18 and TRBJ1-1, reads NAGVMQNPRHLVRRRGQEARLRCSPMKGHSHVYWYRQLPEEGLKFMVYLQKENIIDESGMPKERFSAEFPKEGPSILRIQQVVRGDSAAYFCASSQQGLGTEAFFGQGTRLTVV.